The 18 T cell receptor beta chains reported below all come from one sample, sequenced in a study of CD8 T cells in ankylosing spondylitis. TCRdb itself ran the 5' RACE reads through MiXCR, one entry per CDR3 protein. Altogether approximately 24,000 distinct CDR3 sequences are present, 13% being singletons, with the ten largest covering about 35%. The specimen was blood. The receptors originated from a male donor with ankylosing spondylitis or in good health (not recorded which).

In its sample, this clonotype was seen many times. The V and J genes are TRBV20-1 and TRBJ2-1, with 9 bases fitting TRBD2. V was pared by 6 bases and J by 4 bases, with 4 bases of the junction left unmatched. The CDR3 has 13 amino acids. From germline, CDR1 is DFQATT and CDR2 SNEGSKA (reference sequence). The DNA for the CDR3 is TGCAGTGCCGGGACTAGCAGATACAATGAGCAGTTCTTC. Its protein product is CSAGTSRYNEQFF.

The V and J genes are TRBV9 and TRBJ2-1, with 10 bases identical to TRBD2. Germline trimming cut 3 bases from V and 5 bases from J; bases unmatched to any gene: 5. This CDR3 has 15 amino acids. CDR1 is SGDLS, CDR2 YYNGEE, per germline. The CDR3 loop is CASSGGTSANNEQFF. As DNA, the CDR3 is TGTGCCAGCAGCGGGGGGACTAGCGCAAACAATGAGCAGTTCTTC.

This clonotype was observed many times. This chain links TRBV20-1 with TRBJ2-2; D unresolved. V lost 3 bases and J 0 bases, leaving 8 bases between the germline ends. The CDR3 runs to 14 residues. Germline CDR1 reads DFQATT; CDR2 reads SNEGSKA (reference sequence). The CDR3: CSASFWPNTGELFF. In nucleotides, the CDR3 is TGCAGTGCTAGCTTCTGGCCGAACACCGGGGAGCTGTTTTTT.

This clonotype was counted many times. This chain uses TRBV12-3 or TRBV12-4 with TRBJ1-1; no definite D call. V lost 2 bases, J lost 4 bases, and 8 bases lay in between. The CDR3 length is 13 residues. The CDR3 region has the DNA TGTGCCAGCAGTTTAAGGGCAGCCACTGAAGCTTTCTTT. This sequence encodes CASSLRAATEAFF.

The sample holds many counts of this clonotype. V gene TRBV19 combines with J gene TRBJ2-3; the match to TRBD2 covers 7 bases. Per the germline V gene, CDR1 is LNHDA and CDR2 is SQIVND (reference sequence). J lost 4 bases, V lost 1 base, and 5 bases had no gene match. The CDR3 is made up of 15 amino acids. The CDR3: CASSIGAGLADTQYF. CDR3 nucleotide sequence: TGTGCCAGTAGTATAGGAGCGGGACTCGCAGATACGCAGTATTTT.

This clonotype was detected many times. The V and J genes are TRBV5-1 and TRBJ2-3; 7 bases align to TRBD1. V shed 0 bases and J 3 bases; nucleotides not matched to a gene: 1. Germline-derived CDR1 and CDR2 are SGHRS and YFSETQ. There are 14 residues in the CDR3. CDR3 sequence reads: CASSLAQGTDTQYF. CDR3 bases: TGCGCCAGCAGCTTGGCACAGGGGACAGATACGCAGTATTTT. The variable domain in full, with the rest retrieved from reference TRBV5-1 and TRBJ2-3, is KAGVTQTPRYLIKTRGQQVTLSCSPISGHRSVSWYQQTPGQGLQFLFEYFSETQRNKGNFPGRFSGRQFSNSRSEMNVSTLELGDSALYLCASSLAQGTDTQYFGPGTRLTVL.

In this sample, this clonotype turned up a few times. The chain links TRBV6-6 to TRBJ1-4; no definite D call. The germline CDR1 and CDR2 sequences are MNHNY and SVGAGI (reference sequence). V lost 0 bases, J lost 5 bases, and 13 bases lay in between. The length of the CDR3 is 16 residues. The CDR3 region is CASSYSGKRVNEKLFF. The CDR3 DNA reads as TGTGCCAGCAGTTACTCGGGCAAGCGGGTCAATGAAAAACTGTTTTTT.

This clonotype was observed at least ten times. CDR3 sequence: CSARASLNTEAFF. In DNA, the CDR3 is TGCAGTGCTAGAGCGAGCTTGAACACTGAAGCTTTCTTT. The chain recombines TRBV20-1 with TRBJ1-1; D not certain. The CDR3 extends over 13 amino acids. V was clipped by 1 base and J by 0 bases, with 6 bases between them. The germline gives CDR1 DFQATT, CDR2 SNEGSKA (reference sequence).

This clonotype was counted at least ten times. CDR3 sequence: CASRDSTVPNEKLFF. CDR3 DNA sequence: TGTGCCAGCAGGGACAGCACAGTCCCTAATGAAAAACTGTTTTTT. The chain combines TRBV12-3 or TRBV12-4 with TRBJ1-4; tentatively, D is TRBD1 (6 bases). Between the trimmed V and J ends, which lost 6 bases and 3 bases, there was a span of 14 bases. This CDR3 has 15 residues.

V usage is TRBV19 and J usage is TRBJ2-6; 8 nucleotides agree with TRBD1. This CDR3 comprises 15 residues. CDR1 is LNHDA and CDR2 is SQIVND in the germline V gene (reference sequence). V was clipped by 6 bases and J by 2 bases; unmatched bases: 3. In nucleotides, the CDR3 is TGTGCCAGTAGCCTGACAGGGGCTGGGGCCAACGTCCTGACTTTC. This sequence encodes CASSLTGAGANVLTF.

The chain is built from TRBV24-1 and TRBJ2-3; perhaps TRBD1 as D (5 bases). Germline CDR1 is KGHDR and CDR2 is SFDVKD. V lost 1 base and J 4 bases, leaving 11 bases between the germline ends. There are 15 residues in the CDR3. CDR3 bases: TGTGCCACCAGTGATTTCCAGGGCTTGGCAGATACGCAGTATTTT. Amino acids: CATSDFQGLADTQYF.

This chain uses TRBV6-2 or TRBV6-3 with TRBJ2-1; D may be TRBD1 (5 bases). The germline gives CDR1 MNHEY, CDR2 SVGEGT. V shed 5 bases and J shed 8 bases, with 16 bases lying between them. This CDR3 has 14 residues. The CDR3 bases are TGTGCCAGCAGTCCAGGGTTGGTTTTGGATGAGCAGTTCTTC. Its protein product is CASSPGLVLDEQFF.

The chain carries TRBV2 and TRBJ2-1; 8 nucleotides line up with TRBD2. V shed 8 bases, J shed 3 bases, and the junction held 9 bases outside the gene matches. The CDR3 is 15 amino acids. Per germline, CDR1 SNHLY and CDR2 FYNNEI. This chain's CDR3 is CASRRGADLYNEQFF. The CDR3 DNA reads as TGTGCCAGCCGGCGGGGGGCGGACCTCTACAATGAGCAGTTCTTC.

The chain uses TRBV4-3 and TRBJ2-4; D might be TRBD2 (5 bases). Germline V gene lookup returns CDR1 LGHNA and CDR2 YSLEER. The CDR3 length is 18 residues. Trimming removed 2 bases at V and 0 bases at J, with 17 bases between. The CDR3 protein is CASSQNPFSEIAKNIQYF. The CDR3 DNA follows: TGCGCCAGCAGCCAAAACCCCTTTAGCGAGATAGCCAAAAACATTCAGTACTTC.

The table lists this clonotype with many counts. The chain employs TRBV7-2 and TRBJ2-3; no reliable D call. CDR1 is SGHTA and CDR2 is FQGNSA in the germline V gene. V was pared by 1 base and J by 5 bases, with 4 bases between. The CDR3 runs to 12 residues. In nucleotides, the CDR3 is TGTGCCAGCAGCTTAGGGGAAGATACGCAGTATTTT. Protein sequence: CASSLGEDTQYF.

This clonotype was recorded a few times. This chain links TRBV29-1 with TRBJ2-1, with D perhaps matching TRBD2 (6 bases). This CDR3 has 11 amino acids. Germline V CDR1 and CDR2: SQVTM, ANQGSEA. Trimming left V 6 bases short and J 8 bases short, with 11 bases between. The CDR3 region is CSVGLIDEQFF. CDR3 DNA sequence: TGCAGCGTAGGACTAATCGATGAGCAGTTCTTC.

This clonotype was seen a few times. This chain links TRBV7-6 with TRBJ2-1; 9 bases map to TRBD2. The ends lost 1 base at V and 4 bases at J; junction bases unmatched: 5. CDR3 length: 16 residues. In germline, CDR1 is SGHVS, CDR2 FNYEAQ. The DNA for the CDR3 is TGTGCCAGCAGCTTAGTCGTAGCGGGGGTTTACAATGAGCAGTTCTTC. Translation gives CASSLVVAGVYNEQFF. The full variable domain, with the rest looked up from reference TRBV7-6 and TRBJ2-1, is GAGVSQSPRYKVTKRGQDVALRCDPISGHVSLYWYRQALGQGPEFLTYFNYEAQQDKSGLPNDRFSAERPEGSISTLTIQRTEQRDSAMYRCASSLVVAGVYNEQFFGPGTRLTVL.

This clonotype has ten or more counts. J is TRBJ1-5 and V is TRBV3-1; 8 bases fit TRBD1. This CDR3 is 14 amino acids long. Germline CDR1 is LGHDT and CDR2 is YNNKEL (reference sequence). With 4 bases clipped from V and 7 bases from J, the junction kept 6 bases outside the gene matches. The DNA for the CDR3 is TGTGCCAGCAGCCCTACAGGGGGTTCGCAGCCCCAGCATTTT. Protein sequence: CASSPTGGSQPQHF.